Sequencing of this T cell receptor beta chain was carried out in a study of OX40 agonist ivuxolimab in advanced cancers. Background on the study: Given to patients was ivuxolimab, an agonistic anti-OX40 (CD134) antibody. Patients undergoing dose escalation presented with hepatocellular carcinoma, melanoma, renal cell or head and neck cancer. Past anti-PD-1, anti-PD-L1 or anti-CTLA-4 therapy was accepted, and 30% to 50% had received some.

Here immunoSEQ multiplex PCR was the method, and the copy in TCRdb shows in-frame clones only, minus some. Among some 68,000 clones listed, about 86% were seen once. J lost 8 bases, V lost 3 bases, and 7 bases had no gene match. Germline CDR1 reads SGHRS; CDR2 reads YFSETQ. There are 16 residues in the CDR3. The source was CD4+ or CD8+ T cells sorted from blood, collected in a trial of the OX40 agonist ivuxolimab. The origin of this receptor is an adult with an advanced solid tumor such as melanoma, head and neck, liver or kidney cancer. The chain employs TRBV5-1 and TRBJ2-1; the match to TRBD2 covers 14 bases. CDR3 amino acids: CASSSGLAGGGDEQFF. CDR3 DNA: TGCGCCAGCAGCTCAGGACTAGCGGGAGGAGGGGATGAGCAGTTCTTC.